The source of this TCR beta chain is a study of blood T cell repertoires in COVID-19. Study context: In each case, the material was cDNA or gDNA derived from T cells, B-cell-depleted T cells, or PBMCs.

The CDR3 consists of 14 residues. The V and J ends lost 4 bases and 4 bases, in that order; junction bases with no gene match: 5. The V gene's germline CDR1 is LGHNA and CDR2 YNFKEQ. The protocol was immunoSEQ multiplex PCR, while the TCRdb copy is restricted to in-frame clones and leaves out a portion. The data show some 150,000 clones, 85% to 90% seen once. The specimen sequenced was peripheral blood. The receptor's source is a woman aged 35 to 49 with acute or convalescent COVID-19. The rearrangement uses TRBV4-2 and TRBJ1-2; 8 bases line up with TRBD1. This CDR3 reads CASSPDREFYGYTF. CDR3 DNA: TGTGCCAGCAGCCCGGACAGGGAGTTCTATGGCTACACCTTC.